Here is one T cell receptor (beta chain) with its context. The antigen is undetermined. V was cut by 8 bases and J by 1 base, with 9 bases left in between. Germline CDR1 and CDR2: MNHNY and SVGAGI (reference sequence). This CDR3 spans 13 amino acids. This sample was included in a study of T cells after yellow fever vaccination. UMIs were added to TCR cDNA along with a universal primer site when it was made by 5'RACE template switching. A single record per CDR3 protein comes from TCRdb applying MiXCR to the 5' RACE reads. The table shows 95,000 to 150,000 distinct CDR3 sequences, with more than 7.5% occurring only once. Study observations and caveats: Post-booster repertoires again held most primary-vaccination clones (96% CD4, around 90% CD8).

The rearrangement joins TRBV6-6 to TRBJ1-5; no clear D. This TCR came from a man aged 18 to 29 who received the YFV17D yellow fever vaccine. The sample consisted of CD8+ T cells sorted from PBMCs, taken on the day of the yellow fever booster vaccination. CDR3 region: CASQTTSNQPQHF. DNA for the CDR3: TGTGCCAGCCAGACAACAAGCAATCAGCCCCAGCATTTT.